These 26 T cell receptor beta chains share one sample of origin, sequenced in a study of blood T cell repertoires in COVID-19. The table came from immunoSEQ multiplex PCR; TCRdb's copy has only in-frame clones and leaves some out. Of fewer than 140,000 clones listed, about 80% are singletons. Material for sequencing was peripheral blood. These receptors originate from a woman between 55 and 75 years old with acute or convalescent COVID-19.

The sample holds one count of this clone. V is TRBV5-6 and J is TRBJ1-6; the D is unclear. The CDR3 is 12 amino acids. CDR1 and CDR2 from the germline V gene are SGHDT and YYEEEE. Deletions cut 8 bases from V and 11 bases from J, with 14 bases between. CDR3 region: CASSVVTAPLHF. The CDR3 coding sequence is TGTGCCAGTTCCGTGGTCACGGCACCCCTCCACTTT.

The gene calls are TRBV5-1 and TRBJ2-7; no definite D call. The CDR3 has 14 amino acids. CDR1 and CDR2 from the germline V gene are SGHRS and YFSETQ. V was trimmed by 2 bases and J by 2 bases, leaving 11 bases between them. The CDR3 spells CASSFTGSTYEQYF. In nucleotides, the CDR3 is TGCGCCAGCAGCTTTACCGGGTCCACCTACGAGCAGTACTTC.

This chain uses TRBV30 with TRBJ1-2, with no clear D. Germline V gives CDR1 GTSNPN, CDR2 SVGIG (reference sequence). The CDR3 consists of 16 residues. V was clipped by 7 bases and J by 0 bases, with 21 bases between them. This CDR3 reads CASVVLRVRANYGYTF. The CDR3 coding sequence is TGTGCCTCCGTAGTACTTCGAGTGAGAGCTAACTATGGCTACACCTTC.

This sequence joins TRBV5-1 and TRBJ2-7; D is unresolved. Trimming shortened V by 0 bases and J by 3 bases, and 13 bases separated the two germline ends. The CDR3 runs to 15 residues. The V gene's germline CDR1 is SGHRS and CDR2 YFSETQ. As DNA, the CDR3 is TGCGCCAGCAGCTTGGCCGAAGCGATAAGCTACGAGCAGTACTTC. Translated: CASSLAEAISYEQYF.

The chain carries TRBV27 and TRBJ2-5; 10 positions agree with TRBD1. The CDR3 is made up of 17 amino acids. Losses at the gene ends were 2 bases for V and 1 base for J; bases not matched to a gene: 7. Germline CDR1 and CDR2: MNHEY and SMNVEV (reference sequence). The CDR3 region has the DNA TGTGCCAGCAGTTTAGTTAGACAGGGGGCCCGCCAAGAGACCCAGTACTTC. Residues: CASSLVRQGARQETQYF.

The J gene is TRBJ2-7, the V gene TRBV7-2; TRBD2 matches 9 bases. Germline trimming cut 1 base from V and 2 bases from J; bases unmatched to any gene: 6. Per germline, CDR1 SGHTA and CDR2 FQGNSA. The CDR3 has 16 amino acids. CDR3 nucleotide sequence: TGTGCCAGCAGCTTAGTACTAAGCGGGGGGCCCTACGAGCAGTACTTC. This translates into CASSLVLSGGPYEQYF. Filled out from reference TRBV7-2 and TRBJ2-7, the complete variable domain reads GAGVSQSPSNKVTEKGKDVELRCDPISGHTALYWYRQSLGQGLEFLIYFQGNSAPDKSGLPSDRFSAERTGGSVSTLTIQRTQQEDSAVYLCASSLVLSGGPYEQYFGPGTRLTVT.

This chain joins TRBV9 and TRBJ1-2, with D perhaps matching TRBD1 (6 bases). V was pared by 0 bases and J by 4 bases, with 13 bases between. There are 15 residues in the CDR3. Germline CDR1 reads SGDLS; CDR2 reads YYNGEE. CDR3 nucleotides: TGTGCCAGCAGCGTAGAGGACAGATTAACCTATGGCTACACCTTC. Amino acids: CASSVEDRLTYGYTF.

The J gene is TRBJ1-2, the V gene TRBV5-4; 8 positions agree with TRBD1. V dropped 4 bases and J dropped 4; count of bases not matched to a gene: 12. Germline CDR1 SGHNT, CDR2 YYREEE (reference sequence). This CDR3 is 16 amino acids long. The CDR3 region is CASSPGGANLRYGYTF. The DNA for the CDR3 is TGTGCCAGCAGCCCAGGGGGCGCGAATCTTCGCTATGGCTACACCTTC.

This clone was observed once. The rearrangement joins TRBV7-9 to TRBJ1-4; no clear D. Germline V gives CDR1 SEHNR, CDR2 FQNEAQ (reference sequence). The CDR3 extends over 15 amino acids. V was pared by 5 bases and J by 0 bases, with 10 bases between. CDR3 sequence reads: CASSPYATTNEKLFF. CDR3 coding DNA: TGTGCCAGCAGCCCCTATGCCACAACTAATGAAAAACTGTTTTTT.

The chain carries TRBV5-1 and TRBJ2-7; weak D call: TRBD1 (6 bases). Germline CDR1 and CDR2: SGHRS and YFSETQ. The CDR3 consists of 14 residues. Trimming took off 2 bases at V and 1 base at J, with 10 bases between the two ends. CDR3 nucleotide sequence: TGCGCCAGCAGCTTCTCTGGACAGTCCTACGAGCAGTACTTC. This encodes CASSFSGQSYEQYF.

The chain combines TRBV19 with TRBJ2-1; TRBD1 aligns across 9 bases. CDR3 length: 16 residues. Germline V gene sequence: CDR1 LNHDA, CDR2 SQIVND (reference sequence). After removal of 6 bases from V and 5 bases from J, the junction contained 11 bases not matched to a gene. CDR3 nucleotides: TGTGCCAGTAGATCCCTCGGGCACAGGGGGCACAATGAGCAGTTCTTC. Protein product: CASRSLGHRGHNEQFF.

The J gene is TRBJ1-3, the V gene TRBV6-5; a weak D match, TRBD1 (6 bases). CDR1 and CDR2 (germline): MNHEY, SVGAGI. This CDR3 comprises 15 residues. V gave up 8 bases and J gave up 0 bases, with 14 bases separating them. CDR3 amino acids: CASSRTAVSGNTIYF. CDR3 DNA sequence: TGTGCCAGCTCCAGGACAGCCGTCTCTGGAAACACCATATATTTT.

This clone was seen more than once but under ten times. The gene calls are TRBV3-1 (or the pseudogene TRBV3-2) and TRBJ1-6; D call uncertain. From germline, CDR1 is LGHDT and CDR2 YNNKEL (reference sequence). The V and J ends lost 3 bases and 7 bases respectively, with 16 bases between them. This CDR3 is built from 16 residues. CDR3 bases: TGTGCCAGCAGCCAGTCGACCACTTCGGGAAATTCACCCCTCCACTTT. Protein sequence: CASSQSTTSGNSPLHF.

This chain connects TRBV6-2 or TRBV6-3 to TRBJ2-3; 9 bases match TRBD1. The CDR3 covers 17 residues. Germline V gene lookup returns CDR1 MNHEY and CDR2 SVGEGT. The J segment lost 0 bases and the V segment lost 0 bases, leaving 4 bases of the junction unmatched. The CDR3 region is CASSYSYRGLSTDTQYF. The DNA for the CDR3 is TGTGCCAGCAGTTACTCGTACAGGGGGCTTAGCACAGATACGCAGTATTTT.

This sequence joins TRBV5-1 and TRBJ2-1, with 12 bases identical to TRBD2. The germline CDR1 and CDR2 sequences are SGHRS and YFSETQ. V lost 4 bases, J lost 7 bases, and 6 bases stayed unmatched. The CDR3 extends over 15 amino acids. The CDR3 coding sequence is TGCGCCAGCAGCAAGACTAGCGGGAGTAATAATGAGCAGTTCTTC. Protein: CASSKTSGSNNEQFF.

The V gene is TRBV30, the J gene TRBJ2-3; 12 bases are shared with TRBD2. Germline lookup yields CDR1 GTSNPN and CDR2 SVGIG (reference sequence). V was clipped by 5 bases and J by 5 bases; unmatched bases: 11. The CDR3 is 16 residues long. This CDR3 reads CAWGWTSGVNIDTQYF. The CDR3 nucleotides read TGTGCCTGGGGATGGACTAGCGGGGTCAACATAGATACGCAGTATTTT.

The chain couples TRBV3-1 (or the pseudogene TRBV3-2) to TRBJ1-1; 8 bases match TRBD1. V lost 4 bases and J lost 1; bases outside the gene matches: 5. Germline-derived CDR1 and CDR2 are LGHDT and YNNKEL (reference sequence). The CDR3 runs to 15 residues. The CDR3 is CASSRADRANTEAFF. In DNA, the CDR3 is TGTGCCAGCAGCCGAGCGGACAGGGCGAACACTGAAGCTTTCTTT.

The chain couples TRBV25-1 to TRBJ1-2; 10 bases are shared with TRBD1. CDR1 and CDR2 (germline): MGHDK, SYGVNS. CDR3 size: 18 residues. Trimming cost V 6 bases and J 4 bases; bases outside gene matches: 17. CDR3 sequence: CASSAVRDRGVLSYGYTF. The CDR3 DNA sequence: TGTGCCAGCAGCGCGGTGAGGGACAGGGGTGTGCTGAGCTATGGCTACACCTTC.

The rearrangement links TRBV6-5 to TRBJ1-1; D call uncertain. This CDR3 has 16 residues. Trimming stripped 1 base from V and 0 bases from J, with 12 bases between. Germline V lookup: CDR1 MNHEY, CDR2 SVGAGI. The CDR3 nucleotides are TGTGCCAGCAGTTACTTCCCGGCAGGCTTGAACACTGAAGCTTTCTTT. This translates into CASSYFPAGLNTEAFF.

The chain employs TRBV10-1 and TRBJ1-1, with D maybe TRBD1 (5 bases). The CDR3 consists of 14 residues. Trimming left V 0 bases short and J 2 bases short, with 7 bases between. Germline V lookup: CDR1 WNHNN, CDR2 SYGVQD (reference sequence). CDR3 protein: CASSESGVNTEAFF. The CDR3 nucleotides read TGCGCCAGCAGTGAGTCAGGGGTTAACACTGAAGCTTTCTTT.

The table lists this clone with a few counts. The V gene is TRBV5-6, the J gene TRBJ2-7; D unclear. CDR3 size: 12 residues. CDR1 and CDR2 (germline): SGHDT, YYEEEE. V dropped 2 bases and J dropped 4 bases, with 7 bases sitting between them. As DNA, the CDR3 is TGTGCCAGCAGCTTTTCACGGTACGAGCAGTACTTC. This encodes CASSFSRYEQYF.

This CDR3 reads CASSPRDRGTSYEQYF. For the CDR3, the DNA is TGTGCCAGCAGCCCTCGGGACAGGGGTACATCTTACGAGCAGTACTTC. V usage is TRBV7-8 and J usage is TRBJ2-7; TRBD1 aligns across 10 bases. This CDR3 region has 16 residues. Germline V gene data show CDR1 as SGHVS and CDR2 as FQNEAQ. J gave up 4 bases and V 5 bases, and 11 bases lay outside the gene matches. The full variable domain, its missing parts supplied by reference TRBV7-8 and TRBJ2-7, is GAGVSQSPRYKVAKRGQDVALRCDPISGHVSLFWYQQALGQGPEFLTYFQNEAQLDKSGLPSDRFFAERPEGSVSTLKIQRTQQEDSAVYLCASSPRDRGTSYEQYFGPGTRLTVT.

The chain joins TRBV19 to TRBJ1-6; TRBD1 agrees at 8 bases. Germline V gene data show CDR1 as LNHDA and CDR2 as SQIVND (reference sequence). The CDR3 is made up of 16 amino acids. J gave up 6 bases and V 6 bases, and 10 bases lay outside the gene matches. The CDR3 protein is CASSTGGGQTNSPLHF. The CDR3 DNA follows: TGTGCCAGTAGCACAGGGGGGGGGCAAACTAATTCACCCCTCCACTTT.

J is TRBJ2-2 and V is TRBV5-6; the match to TRBD2 covers 16 bases. The CDR3 runs 18 residues. Trimming took 5 bases from V and 4 from J; bases not matched to a gene: 8. From germline, CDR1 is SGHDT and CDR2 YYEEEE. The DNA for the CDR3 is TGTGCCAGCAGGACGGGACTAGCGGGGGGGCGGTCCACCGGGGAGCTGTTTTTT. Translating it yields CASRTGLAGGRSTGELFF.

The V and J genes are TRBV28 and TRBJ1-2; no firm D call. The CDR3 contains 12 residues. V lost 3 bases, J lost 7 bases, and 9 bases lay in between. Germline CDR1 and CDR2: MDHEN and SYDVKM. CDR3 coding DNA: TGTGCCAGCAGTTTGTCTTTTCGTGGCTACACCTTC. It translates to CASSLSFRGYTF.

V and J are TRBV28 and TRBJ2-2, with 8 bases lining up with TRBD2. Germline lookup yields CDR1 MDHEN and CDR2 SYDVKM. CDR3 size: 15 residues. V shed 2 bases and J 6 bases; nucleotides not matched to a gene: 5. The DNA of the CDR3 is TGTGCCAGCAGTTTACCCGGGAGGGCCGCCGGGGAGCTGTTTTTT. Encoded protein: CASSLPGRAAGELFF.